This TCR beta chain was sequenced in a study of cytomegalovirus exposure and HLA in healthy donors. The study's findings and limits: It was reportedly the case that the classifier diagnosed cytomegalovirus status with high specificity and sensitivity.

Points on this clone: Its matching antigen is unknown.

With 60 Vbeta and 13 Jbeta primers, the PCR was carried out. Method: immunoSEQ multiplex PCR; TCRdb's copy keeps in-frame clones and lacks some. The table includes 150,000 to 200,000 clones, 84% detected once. CDR1 is SQVTM, CDR2 ANQGSEA, per germline. The CDR3 is 14 residues long. With 4 bases clipped from V and 2 bases from J, the junction kept 4 bases outside the gene matches. This chain connects TRBV29-1 to TRBJ2-3; 9 bases map to TRBD2. The specimen was PBMCs. This receptor was obtained from a man in his fifties or sixties in good health and CMV-seropositive. The chain's CDR3 is CSVARGGTTDTQYF. The CDR3 DNA is TGCAGCGTTGCGCGGGGGGGGACCACAGATACGCAGTATTTT.